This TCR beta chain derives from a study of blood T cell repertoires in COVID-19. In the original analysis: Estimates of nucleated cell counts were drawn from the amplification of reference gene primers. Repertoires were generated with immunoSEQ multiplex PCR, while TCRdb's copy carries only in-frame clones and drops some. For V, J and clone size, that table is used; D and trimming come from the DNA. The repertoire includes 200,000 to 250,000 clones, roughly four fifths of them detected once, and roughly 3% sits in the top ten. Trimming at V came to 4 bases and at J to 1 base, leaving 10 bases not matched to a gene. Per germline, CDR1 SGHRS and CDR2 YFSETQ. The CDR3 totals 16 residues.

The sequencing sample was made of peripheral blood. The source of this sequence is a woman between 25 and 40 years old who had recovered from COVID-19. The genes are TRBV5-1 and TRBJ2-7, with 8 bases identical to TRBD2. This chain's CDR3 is CASSMDSSGPSYEQYF. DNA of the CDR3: TGCGCCAGCAGCATGGATTCTAGCGGGCCATCCTACGAGCAGTACTTC.